This TCR beta chain was sequenced for a study of blood T cell repertoires in COVID-19. Study as a whole: Whether acute or convalescent, the COVID-19 samples came from the United States, Italy and Spain.

Recruits, aged roughly 18 to 89 years, lived in 24 US areas. Two negative PCRs, clearance, or symptom resolution characterized the recovered Cohort 3 donors. Looked up from germline, CDR1 is SQVTM and CDR2 is ANQGSEA. Trimming took 7 bases from V and 4 from J; bases not matched to a gene: 9. CDR3 length: 13 residues. Sequencing used immunoSEQ multiplex PCR; TCRdb keeps in-frame clones, though not all of them. The sample records over 200,000 clones, under 85% being singletons. The chain is built from TRBV29-1 and TRBJ2-5; 7 bases match TRBD2. The material sequenced was PBMCs or T cells enriched from blood (not recorded which). The sequence was obtained from a man in his 60s who had recovered from COVID-19. The CDR3 is CSAGGGFGETQYF. The CDR3 bases are TGCAGCGCGGGAGGCGGTTTTGGAGAGACCCAGTACTTC.